The T cell receptor (beta chain) described here comes from a study of control samples from healthy donors and cancer patients. Here immunoSEQ multiplex PCR was the method, and the copy in TCRdb shows in-frame clones only, minus some. The sample carries fewer than 95,000 clones, approximately 86% recorded once. Per the germline V gene, CDR1 is SEHNR and CDR2 is FQNEAQ (reference sequence). The CDR3 runs 12 residues. V lost 1 base to trimming and J lost 15 bases, with 13 bases between them. This receptor was taken from a woman aged 45-59 years in good health. Material: blood. The V and J genes are TRBV7-9 and TRBJ2-1; D possibly uses TRBD1 or TRBD2 (5 bases each). The CDR3 reads CASSLEWGIAFF. The CDR3 bases are TGTGCCAGCAGCTTAGAATGGGGGATAGCGTTCTTC.